Listed here are 26 T cell receptor beta chains from one sample, sequenced in a study of T cell responses to AZD1222 COVID-19 vaccine. The protocol was immunoSEQ multiplex PCR, while the TCRdb copy is restricted to in-frame clones and leaves out a portion. Among roughly 150,000 clones, approximately 93% were seen once, and the ten largest hold 1% to 1.5%. Sequenced here: peripheral blood, sampled 28 days after the second AZD1222 dose. Receptors were obtained from an adult who received the AZD1222 COVID-19 vaccine.

The rearrangement uses TRBV5-1 and TRBJ2-5; 8 nucleotides match TRBD2. Germline-derived CDR1 and CDR2 are SGHRS and YFSETQ. J was trimmed by 4 bases and V by 2 bases; bases with no gene match: 4. The CDR3 is made up of 14 amino acids. The CDR3 DNA reads TGCGCCAGCAGCTTAGCGGGAGTTGGAGAGACCCAGTACTTC. This translates into CASSLAGVGETQYF.

Notes on this clone: At one end the junction does not follow the germline gene, possibly because of a read error. The rearrangement uses TRBV19 and TRBJ2-5; either TRBD1 or TRBD2 may fit D (6 bases each). The CDR3 sequence is 11 residues long. Germline values: CDR1 LNHDA, CDR2 SQIVND (reference sequence). The chain's CDR3 is CASSMRRGEHF. The DNA of the CDR3 is TGTGCCAGTAGTATGAGGAGGGGGGAGCACTTC.

This chain links TRBV19 with TRBJ2-2; no firm D call. The V gene's germline CDR1 is LNHDA and CDR2 SQIVND (reference sequence). The CDR3 has 17 residues. V was clipped by 7 bases and J by 1 base, with 19 bases between them. The CDR3: CASMMGLGYGNTGELFF. DNA of the CDR3: TGTGCCAGTATGATGGGTCTTGGGTACGGGAACACCGGGGAGCTGTTTTTT.

The chain carries TRBV19 and TRBJ2-2; possible D gene TRBD2, 5 bases. Germline V gene lookup returns CDR1 LNHDA and CDR2 SQIVND (reference sequence). CDR3 length equals 15 residues. Trimming shortened V by 5 bases and J by 3 bases, and 13 bases separated the two germline ends. CDR3 coding DNA: TGTGCCAGTAGTCGCGCTAGCAGTGACACCGGGGAGCTGTTTTTT. As protein: CASSRASSDTGELFF. The whole variable domain, remainder taken from reference TRBV19 and TRBJ2-2, is DGGITQSPKYLFRKEGQNVTLSCEQNLNHDAMYWYRQDPGQGLRLIYYSQIVNDFQKGDIAEGYSVSREKKESFPLTVTSAQKNPTAFYLCASSRASSDTGELFFGEGSRLTVL.

The V call is TRBV6-5, the J call TRBJ1-1; no clear D gene. Germline V lookup: CDR1 MNHEY, CDR2 SVGAGI. This CDR3 is 14 amino acids long. V lost 4 bases to trimming and J lost 5 bases, with 14 bases between them. CDR3 region: CASSLGIRLTEAFF. The CDR3, as DNA: TGTGCCAGCAGTTTGGGAATCCGGCTGACTGAAGCTTTCTTT.

This sequence joins TRBV7-2 and TRBJ2-5, with 10 nucleotides matching TRBD1. CDR1 is SGHTA, CDR2 FQGNSA, per germline. The CDR3 consists of 15 residues. V dropped 5 bases and J dropped 4; count of bases not matched to a gene: 7. CDR3 sequence (DNA): TGTGCCAGCAGCCTCCGGACAGGGGGTGGAGAGACCCAGTACTTC. Protein: CASSLRTGGGETQYF.

The V gene is TRBV3-1 (or the pseudogene TRBV3-2), the J gene TRBJ1-1; D call uncertain. This CDR3 comprises 13 residues. Germline V gives CDR1 LGHDT, CDR2 YNNKEL (reference sequence). The V and J ends lost 1 base and 2 bases respectively, with 5 bases between them. Here the CDR3 DNA reads TGTGCCAGCAGCCAAGGACAAAACACTGAAGCTTTCTTT. The encoded protein is CASSQGQNTEAFF.

This clone has a handful of counts. J is TRBJ2-1 and V is TRBV6-1, with D perhaps matching TRBD2 (6 bases). From germline, CDR1 is MNHNS and CDR2 SASEGT. V shed 1 base and J shed 5 bases, with 9 bases lying between them. The CDR3 contains 14 residues. CDR3 nucleotide sequence: TGTGCCAGCAGTGAAGTAGGACTAAACAATGAGCAGTTCTTC. It specifies CASSEVGLNNEQFF.

The J gene is TRBJ1-5, the V gene TRBV7-8; D ambiguous. Trimming removed 4 bases from V and 6 bases from J, with 13 bases in between. CDR1 and CDR2 from the germline V gene are SGHVS and FQNEAQ. The CDR3 covers 14 residues. Here the CDR3 reads CASSSGRVSQPQHF. DNA for the CDR3: TGTGCCAGCAGCTCCGGACGGGTTTCTCAGCCCCAGCATTTT.

This chain joins TRBV5-6 and TRBJ1-4; D gene ambiguous. Per germline, CDR1 SGHDT and CDR2 YYEEEE. The CDR3 totals 15 residues. Trimming cost V 0 bases and J 1 base, with 7 bases left between them. This CDR3 reads CASSLAGVTNEKLFF. The CDR3 region has the DNA TGTGCCAGCAGCTTGGCCGGGGTAACTAATGAAAAACTGTTTTTT.

This clone was detected once. This rearrangement joins TRBV25-1 to TRBJ2-5, with 7 nucleotides matching TRBD2. Germline V gives CDR1 MGHDK, CDR2 SYGVNS. Unmatched junction bases numbered 8, after V lost 2 bases and J lost 2 bases. CDR3 size: 16 residues. CDR3 loop: CASSEIGAGRQETQYF. As DNA, the CDR3 is TGTGCCAGCAGTGAAATCGGAGCGGGGAGACAAGAGACCCAGTACTTC.

The chain is built from TRBV6-2 or TRBV6-3 and TRBJ1-2; 7 nucleotides agree with TRBD1. Germline CDR1 reads MNHEY; CDR2 reads SVGEGT. Trimming removed 2 bases from V and 4 bases from J; junction bases left unmatched: 7. The CDR3 is 15 residues long. The CDR3 protein is CASSYGPTGSYGYTF. DNA for the CDR3: TGTGCCAGCAGTTACGGTCCGACAGGGAGCTATGGCTACACCTTC.

The V gene is TRBV4-1, the J gene TRBJ2-1, with TRBD2 matching 12 bases. Germline V gene data show CDR1 as MGHRA and CDR2 as YSYEKL. The V gene end was trimmed by 0 bases and the J gene end by 2 bases; junction bases not matched to a gene: 5. CDR3 size: 18 residues. The CDR3 is CASSQDGLAGHPYNEQFF. The CDR3 coding sequence is TGCGCCAGCAGCCAAGACGGACTAGCGGGACATCCCTACAATGAGCAGTTCTTC.

V gene TRBV7-3 combines with J gene TRBJ2-1, with TRBD2 matching 7 bases. With 3 bases clipped from V and 8 bases from J, the junction kept 7 bases outside the gene matches. CDR1 and CDR2 from the germline V gene are SGHTA and FQGTGA. The CDR3 is 14 amino acids. The CDR3: CASSFGGVSDEQFF. CDR3 sequence (DNA): TGTGCCAGCAGCTTTGGGGGGGTAAGCGATGAGCAGTTCTTC.

The rearrangement uses TRBV14 and TRBJ2-2; a possible D gene is TRBD2 (6 bases). Germline V lookup: CDR1 SGHDN, CDR2 FVKESK. V dropped 4 bases and J dropped 0 bases, with 12 bases sitting between them. The CDR3 extends over 16 amino acids. This CDR3 is CASSRFSGANTGELFF. Written as DNA, the CDR3 is TGTGCCAGCAGCCGATTCTCGGGGGCGAACACCGGGGAGCTGTTTTTT.

The CDR3 DNA sequence: TGTGCCAGCAGTGAATTGGTAACCGCCACAGATACGCAGTATTTT. It is translated as CASSELVTATDTQYF. The chain is built from TRBV6-1 and TRBJ2-3; D uncertain. Trimming left V 2 bases short and J 2 bases short, with 11 bases between. The CDR3 spans 15 residues. Germline CDR1 MNHNS, CDR2 SASEGT.

The genes are TRBV7-2 and TRBJ2-1; no firm D call. Trimming removed 8 bases at V and 4 bases at J, with 15 bases between. Germline CDR1 reads SGHTA; CDR2 reads FQGNSA. This CDR3 region has 14 residues. In DNA, the CDR3 is TGTGCCAGCGACCGCTCGGAAGGATACAATGAGCAGTTCTTC. Translated, it gives CASDRSEGYNEQFF.

The chain couples TRBV19 to TRBJ1-6; D gene uncertain. Germline loops: CDR1 LNHDA, CDR2 SQIVND (reference sequence). The CDR3 covers 14 residues. V was pared by 5 bases and J by 13 bases, with 18 bases between. The CDR3 sequence is CASSWPEPGKPLHF. CDR3 bases: TGTGCCAGTAGTTGGCCAGAGCCGGGAAAGCCCCTCCACTTT. Complete variable domain (other parts from reference TRBV19 and TRBJ1-6): DGGITQSPKYLFRKEGQNVTLSCEQNLNHDAMYWYRQDPGQGLRLIYYSQIVNDFQKGDIAEGYSVSREKKESFPLTVTSAQKNPTAFYLCASSWPEPGKPLHFGNGTRLTVT.

CDR3 sequence reads: CASSLIEGLRTEAFF. Written as DNA, the CDR3 is TGTGCCAGCAGCTTAATTGAGGGACTGCGCACTGAAGCTTTCTTT. J is TRBJ1-1 and V is TRBV7-9, with D perhaps matching TRBD1 (5 bases). From germline, CDR1 is SEHNR and CDR2 FQNEAQ (reference sequence). Trimming pared 2 bases from V and 4 bases from J, leaving 14 bases between. CDR3 length: 15 residues.

The V call is TRBV6-5, the J call TRBJ2-7; D is unresolved. CDR3 size: 13 residues. Germline CDR1 reads MNHEY; CDR2 reads SVGAGI. With 4 bases removed from V and 7 bases from J, the gap between germline ends came to 14 bases. CDR3 sequence reads: CASSSSPTWEQYF. In nucleotides, the CDR3 is TGTGCCAGCAGTTCATCCCCTACCTGGGAGCAGTACTTC.

V and J are TRBV6-2 or TRBV6-3 and TRBJ1-5; D call uncertain. There are 14 residues in the CDR3. Germline V gene sequence: CDR1 MNHEY, CDR2 SVGEGT. The germline V and J ends were trimmed by 0 bases and 4 bases, with 7 bases remaining between them. The CDR3 loop reads CASSYSIKNQPQHF. In DNA form, the CDR3 reads TGTGCCAGCAGTTACTCGATAAAGAATCAGCCCCAGCATTTT.

The chain has TRBV19 and TRBJ2-3; D gene uncertain. The CDR3 runs to 16 residues. V shed 3 bases and J shed 2 bases, with 15 bases lying between them. Germline values: CDR1 LNHDA, CDR2 SQIVND (reference sequence). The CDR3 sequence: CASSISTSRITDTQYF. In nucleotides, the CDR3 is TGTGCCAGTAGTATTTCGACATCCCGTATCACAGATACGCAGTATTTT.

This clone is a singleton in its sample. V is TRBV14 and J is TRBJ2-7, with D unclear. This CDR3 contains 13 residues. Germline V lookup: CDR1 SGHDN, CDR2 FVKESK. Trimming removed 4 bases at V and 1 base at J, with 8 bases between. The CDR3 sequence: CASSPQPSYEQYF. The CDR3 DNA is TGTGCCAGCAGCCCGCAACCTTCCTACGAGCAGTACTTC.

This chain connects TRBV24-1 to TRBJ2-5; 11 positions match TRBD2. V lost 3 bases, J lost 5 bases, and 13 bases stayed unmatched. Per germline, CDR1 KGHDR and CDR2 SFDVKD. The CDR3 is made up of 18 amino acids. CDR3 bases: TGTGCCACCAGTGATGGGACTAGCGGCTTCCTCTCTGGGGAGACCCAGTACTTC. Its translation is CATSDGTSGFLSGETQYF.

This chain uses TRBV7-9 with TRBJ2-1; 9 bases line up with TRBD2. The CDR3 extends over 19 amino acids. The V gene's germline CDR1 is SEHNR and CDR2 FQNEAQ (reference sequence). V lost 2 bases and J lost 7; bases outside the gene matches: 18. Here the CDR3 reads CASSLRPGRAGGDRNEQFF. The CDR3 nucleotides are TGTGCCAGCAGCTTAAGGCCCGGGAGAGCGGGGGGCGATCGGAATGAGCAGTTCTTC. The complete variable domain, with remaining parts taken from reference TRBV7-9 and TRBJ2-1, reads DTGVSQNPRHKITKRGQNVTFRCDPISEHNRLYWYRQTLGQGPEFLTYFQNEAQLEKSRLLSDRFSAERPKGSFSTLEIQRTEQGDSAMYLCASSLRPGRAGGDRNEQFFGPGTRLTVL.

DNA of the CDR3: TGTGCCAGCTCACCAGGGAGCGGGGGGACCTACGAGCAGTACTTC. Its protein is CASSPGSGGTYEQYF. The chain employs TRBV18 and TRBJ2-7, with 9 bases lining up with TRBD2. J was trimmed by 2 bases and V by 2 bases; bases with no gene match: 4. In germline, CDR1 is KGHSH, CDR2 LQKENI. The CDR3 consists of 15 residues.